This T cell receptor (beta chain) was sequenced for a study of CD8 T cells in Susac syndrome (dated by TCRdb to the late 2010s). Concerning the study at large: Whether CD8+ T cell activation and differentiation in Susac syndrome was antigen driven was tested using repertoire sequencing. Study-wide conclusions, independent of this receptor: The study acknowledged that relatively few individuals were included in the TCR sequencing and HLA analysis.

About this clonotype: No cognate antigen has been identified for it. No base qualities exist here, and no much larger clone lies one base off it.

RNA was extracted using the RNeasy kit, and roughly 0.45 to 1 ug of the RNA was reverse transcribed with random hexamers. The immunoSEQ multiplex PCR assay, which covers 54 Vbeta and 13 Jbeta segments, was used to amplify TCR beta CDR3 regions. To correct PCR amplification bias, a synthetic template baseline was used for both primer optimization and computational correction. The original methods were these. Reads were annotated to V, D and J genes according to IMGT and were analyzed with immunoSEQ Analyzer, with only productive sequences retained. Clonality was computed as one minus Shannon entropy normalized by log2 of the number of productive unique sequences. For each patient and control, public and private clones were evaluated within the 100 most prevalent clones. Susac-specific clones were defined as absent from healthy and MS cohorts, 850 to 1,300 published viral clones and other ImmuneACCESS disease sequences. TCRdb passed the public sequencing reads through fastp at Q25 and MiXCR, retaining productive beta sequences. Entries are consolidated by CDR3 protein sequence, retaining the most common genes and DNA. It is TCRdb's table, rather than the study itself, that gives the V and J calls and clone size. The sample records 150,000 to 200,000 distinct CDR3 sequences, more than 90% of which are singletons. In total, the top ten clones hold approximately 0.093% of the sample.

CDR1 and CDR2 were assigned from the germline V gene (reference sequence) as DFQATT and SNEGSKA. Relative to germline, V is missing 4 bases and J is missing 2 bases, with 3 bases of the junction outside any gene match. The CDR3 runs 14 residues from the cysteine to the phenylalanine. Only the CDR3 portion is preserved as DNA: 42 bases, with reading frame beginning at the first base. Peripheral blood CD8+ and CD4+ T cells from healthy donors, Susac syndrome patients and multiple sclerosis patients were profiled using high-throughput TCR beta sequencing. Multiple sclerosis controls were treatment-naive patients with stable or active relapsing-remitting disease fulfilling revised McDonald criteria. CD8+ TEMRA cells were enriched by FACS, while bulk CD8+ and CD4+ T cells were purified by magnetic negative isolation. Blood was drawn into EDTA tubes, processed within 24 hours, and PBMCs were isolated by density gradient centrifugation. PBMCs intended for TCR sequencing were cryopreserved in liquid nitrogen and were subsequently thawed in a 37 degrees C water bath. The sorted or isolated CD4+, CD8+ and CD8+ TEMRA cells had a purity of 90% or higher.

The sequence is built from TRBV20-1 and TRBJ2-2; TRBD2 fits 8 bases in the junction. The sequenced sample was CD4+ T cells from PBMCs. The TCR originated in a human donor with multiple sclerosis. The CDR3 region: CSAKREGNTGELFF. The nucleotide sequence reads as follows: TGCAGTGCTAAACGGGAGGGAAACACCGGGGAGCTGTTTTTT.